This TCR beta chain was sequenced for a study of beta chain features in type 1 diabetes. Study-wide context: The examined sorted cells totaled 107,917,701 across samples. Study conclusions and caveats: PCR might favor shorter templates, but any such skew would affect patients and controls equally.

The entirety of the isolated RNA underwent reverse transcription, so expressed TCRB transcripts were sequenced. Assay: immunoSEQ multiplex PCR; the TCRdb copy retains only in-frame clones and omits some. Among about 620,000 clones listed, roughly a sixth were seen once. As concerns this clone: Antigen unknown.

The CDR3 spans 15 residues. The V and J ends lost 0 bases and 4 bases respectively, with 9 bases between them. CDR1 and CDR2 from the germline V gene are MGHRA and YSYEKL. The chain has TRBV4-1 and TRBJ2-2, with D hard to call. Sequencing used naive CD4+ T cells from blood. The clonotype originates from a man aged 18 to 29 in good health. CDR3 coding DNA: TGCGCCAGCAGCCAAGACCGGACGTCCACCGGGGAGCTGTTTTTT. Translated, it gives CASSQDRTSTGELFF.